This T cell receptor (beta chain) was recovered during a study of vaccination effects on CD4 cells after COVID-19. Study background: Two-dose BNT162b2 or mRNA-1273 vaccination was given to participants. General observations from the study: In the study, convalescent patients were few, and early post-infection timepoints were absent.

Trimming pared 3 bases from V and 4 bases from J, leaving 11 bases between. CDR1 and CDR2 (germline): SGHNT, YENEEA. This CDR3 region has 14 residues. The assay was immunoSEQ multiplex PCR, and TCRdb's table has in-frame clones only and misses some. Among about 41,000 clones listed, 77% were seen once. ViraFEST assay sequencing came after antigen-specific CD4+ T cells were expanded with viral peptide pools. Subsequent to a culture period of under twelve days, CD4+ T cells were isolated. The study found no prior SARS-CoV-2 infection in the vaccine recipients, who tested negative for nucleocapsid antibodies. Worth noting for this clone: Its antigen is undetermined.

The chain uses TRBV11-3 and TRBJ2-3; D perhaps matches TRBD2 (6 bases). The input for sequencing was CD4+ T cells from PBMCs cultured with HCoV-NL63 spike peptides, taken before COVID-19 vaccination. This clonotype originated in a human donor who received a COVID-19 vaccine. The CDR3 spells CASSFGGLADTQYF. The CDR3 DNA sequence: TGTGCCAGCAGCTTCGGGGGACTCGCAGATACGCAGTATTTT.